This paragraph covers one T cell receptor (beta chain) sequence. The data were obtained in a study of blood T cell repertoires in COVID-19. Study at large: COVID-19 samples from acute and convalescent phases originated in the United States, Italy and Spain.

This CDR3 has 15 amino acids. Germline values: CDR1 SGDLS, CDR2 YYNGEE. Between the trimmed V and J ends, which lost 2 bases and 4 bases, there was a span of 13 bases. As processed by the authors: Reference gene primer amplification gave nucleated cell count estimates. Sequencing used immunoSEQ multiplex PCR; TCRdb keeps in-frame clones, though not all of them. From that table come the V and J calls and clone size; the DNA was used to work out D and trimming. The table lists more than 200,000 clones, about 86% of them singletons, with roughly 2.2% in the top ten. Material: peripheral blood. J is TRBJ1-3 and V is TRBV9, with a weak D call TRBD1 (6 bases). The origin of this receptor is a woman aged 50 to 65 with acute or convalescent COVID-19. The CDR3 nucleotides read TGTGCCAGCAGCGTCGGGGGGGCGCCGGGAAACACCATATATTTT. Residues: CASSVGGAPGNTIYF.